Each of the 7 T cell receptor beta chains below was sequenced from the same sample in a study of T cell responses to AZD1222 COVID-19 vaccine. Only in-frame clones appear in the TCRdb table, and some are missing; sequencing was by immunoSEQ multiplex PCR. Of 100,000 to 150,000 clones detected, roughly 90% appear once; the ten largest clones hold 6.3%. The starting material was peripheral blood, obtained on day 0 of AZD1222 vaccination. The receptor set was obtained from an adult in good health.

The V gene is TRBV6-5, the J gene TRBJ2-7, with 8 nucleotides matching TRBD1. This CDR3 spans 15 amino acids. V lost 7 bases to trimming and J lost 1 base; unmatched junction nucleotides: 9. The germline CDR1 and CDR2 sequences are MNHEY and SVGAGI. The CDR3 sequence is CASKKAGGWSYEQYF. The CDR3, as DNA: TGTGCCAGCAAAAAAGCAGGGGGCTGGTCCTACGAGCAGTACTTC.

The chain joins TRBV7-2 to TRBJ1-5, with D perhaps TRBD1 (5 bases). CDR1 SGHTA and CDR2 FQGNSA come from the germline V gene. V was trimmed by 3 bases and J by 7 bases, leaving 10 bases between them. This CDR3 contains 13 residues. In DNA, the CDR3 is TGTGCCAGCAGCTTCAGACAGAAACAGCCCCAGCATTTT. It translates to CASSFRQKQPQHF.

V usage is TRBV20-1 and J usage is TRBJ1-4; D is undetermined. Trimming took off 2 bases at V and 13 bases at J, with 8 bases between the two ends. Germline V lookup: CDR1 DFQATT, CDR2 SNEGSKA (reference sequence). The CDR3 is 10 amino acids. The CDR3 reads CSARREVLFF. CDR3 bases: TGCAGTGCTAGACGCGAAGTACTGTTTTTT.

The gene calls are TRBV30 and TRBJ1-2, with a possible D match to TRBD1 (6 bases). V gave up 2 bases and J gave up 12 bases, with 22 bases separating them. The CDR3 spans 14 residues. CDR1 GTSNPN and CDR2 SVGIG come from the germline V gene (reference sequence). CDR3 loop: CAWSHTLQGNRDTF. The CDR3 DNA reads TGTGCCTGGAGTCACACCCTCCAGGGGAATCGAGACACCTTC. Complete variable domain (other parts from reference TRBV30 and TRBJ1-2): SQTIHQWPATLVQPVGSPLSLECTVEGTSNPNLYWYRQAAGRGLQLLFYSVGIGQISSEVPQNLSASRPQDRQFILSSKKLLLSDSGFYLCAWSHTLQGNRDTFGSGTRLTVV.

The CDR3 is CASRTGGVDEQFF. As DNA, the CDR3 is TGTGCCAGCAGAACGGGGGGCGTCGATGAGCAGTTCTTC. V gene TRBV13 combines with J gene TRBJ2-1; TRBD2 might be the D (7 bases). V was clipped by 6 bases and J by 8 bases, with 14 bases between them. Germline V gene lookup returns CDR1 PRHDT and CDR2 FYEKMQ (reference sequence). The CDR3 sequence is 13 residues long.

In its sample, this clone was seen a few times. This chain joins TRBV19 and TRBJ1-3; no firm D call. The CDR3 length is 16 residues. Trimming took off 6 bases at V and 2 bases at J, with 17 bases between the two ends. Germline V CDR1 and CDR2: LNHDA, SQIVND (reference sequence). The CDR3 loop is CASRGQEAGAGNTIYF. DNA for the CDR3: TGTGCCAGTAGAGGTCAAGAGGCCGGAGCTGGAAACACCATATATTTT.

V and J are TRBV3-1 (or the pseudogene TRBV3-2) and TRBJ1-4; D may be TRBD1 (6 bases). Per germline, CDR1 LGHDT and CDR2 YNNKEL (reference sequence). This CDR3 region has 14 residues. V was trimmed by 5 bases and J by 5 bases, leaving 12 bases between them. CDR3 DNA: TGTGCCAGCAGCTACCGGACAGAAAATGAAAAACTGTTTTTT. It is translated as CASSYRTENEKLFF.